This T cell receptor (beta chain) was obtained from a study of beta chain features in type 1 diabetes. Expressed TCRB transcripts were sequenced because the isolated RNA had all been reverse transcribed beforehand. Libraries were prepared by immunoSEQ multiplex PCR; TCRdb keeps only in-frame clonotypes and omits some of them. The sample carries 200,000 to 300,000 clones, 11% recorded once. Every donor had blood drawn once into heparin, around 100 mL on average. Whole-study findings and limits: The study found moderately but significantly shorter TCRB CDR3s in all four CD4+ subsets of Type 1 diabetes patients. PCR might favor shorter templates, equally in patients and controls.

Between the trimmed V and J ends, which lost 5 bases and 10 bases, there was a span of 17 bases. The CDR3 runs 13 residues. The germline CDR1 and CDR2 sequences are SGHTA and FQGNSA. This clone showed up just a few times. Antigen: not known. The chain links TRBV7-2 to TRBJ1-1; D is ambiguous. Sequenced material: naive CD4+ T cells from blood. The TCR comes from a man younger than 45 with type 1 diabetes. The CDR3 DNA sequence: TGTGCCAGCAGCCCAAAACGTAAGGAGGCAGCTTTCTTT. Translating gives CASSPKRKEAAFF.